Listed here are 24 T cell receptor beta chains from one sample, sequenced in a study of blood T cell repertoires in COVID-19. The table came from immunoSEQ multiplex PCR; TCRdb's copy has only in-frame clones and leaves some out. The sample includes under 60,000 clones, 90% of them seen just once. The sample was peripheral blood. These TCRs come from a man between 50 and 59 years old with acute or convalescent COVID-19.

The J gene is TRBJ2-7, the V gene TRBV10-3; 11 bases are shared with TRBD2. Germline trimming cut 6 bases from V and 1 base from J; bases unmatched to any gene: 5. This CDR3 has 15 residues. CDR1 is ENHRY and CDR2 is SYGVKD in the germline V gene. CDR3 sequence: CAIRDWTSGSYEQYF. The CDR3 DNA reads TGTGCCATCAGGGATTGGACTAGCGGGTCCTACGAGCAGTACTTC.

The chain combines TRBV28 with TRBJ1-2; D not certain. The length of the CDR3 is 14 residues. In germline, CDR1 is MDHEN, CDR2 SYDVKM. Between the trimmed V and J ends, which lost 3 bases and 3 bases, there was a span of 11 bases. DNA of the CDR3: TGTGCCAGCAGTTTGGCAGGCGACCACTATGGCTACACCTTC. Residues: CASSLAGDHYGYTF.

The chain links TRBV6-5 to TRBJ1-2, with D tentatively TRBD1 (5 bases). The CDR3 is 13 residues long. Trimming stripped 0 bases from V and 6 bases from J, with 8 bases between. Germline values: CDR1 MNHEY, CDR2 SVGAGI. Written as DNA, the CDR3 is TGTGCCAGCAGTTACTCCCCAGGGCATGGCTACACCTTC. Residues: CASSYSPGHGYTF.

The chain links TRBV19 to TRBJ1-1; the D gene is possibly TRBD1 (5 bases). The V end was cut by 7 bases, the J end by 3 bases, with 21 bases between. The CDR3 runs 16 residues. Germline values: CDR1 LNHDA, CDR2 SQIVND (reference sequence). The chain's CDR3 is CASNPPHLGGDTEAFF. CDR3 nucleotide sequence: TGTGCCAGTAACCCACCCCACCTTGGGGGGGACACTGAAGCTTTCTTT.

The rearrangement uses TRBV13 and TRBJ2-1; 14 bases line up with TRBD2. The CDR3 covers 17 residues. V trimming: 4 bases; J trimming: 9 bases; junction bases outside the gene matches: 11. Germline V gene sequence: CDR1 PRHDT, CDR2 FYEKMQ (reference sequence). The CDR3 coding sequence is TGTGCCAGCAGCTCGGGACTAGCGGGAGTGGGTCCCCTTGAGCAGTTCTTC. It translates to CASSSGLAGVGPLEQFF. Full variable domain (outside the CDR3, taken from reference TRBV13 and TRBJ2-1): AAGVIQSPRHLIKEKRETATLKCYPIPRHDTVYWYQQGPGQDPQFLISFYEKMQSDKGSIPDRFSAQQFSDYHSELNMSSLELGDSALYFCASSSGLAGVGPLEQFFGPGTRLTVL.

The rearrangement links TRBV15 to TRBJ2-3; D possibly corresponds to TRBD2 (5 bases). CDR1 and CDR2 from the germline V gene are LNHNV and YYDKDF (reference sequence). Trimming removed 8 bases from V and 3 bases from J, with 15 bases in between. The CDR3 covers 14 residues. The CDR3 nucleotides are TGTGCCACCGGCTCTCCGGGAAAGACAGATACGCAGTATTTT. Protein sequence: CATGSPGKTDTQYF.

The gene calls are TRBV11-3 and TRBJ2-3; 7 bases fit TRBD1. CDR1 is SGHNT and CDR2 is YENEEA in the germline V gene. Unmatched junction bases numbered 8, after V lost 5 bases and J lost 6 bases. The CDR3 length is 14 residues. CDR3 sequence reads: CASSTRDSFDTQYF. The CDR3 nucleotides are TGTGCCAGCAGCACCCGGGACAGTTTTGATACGCAGTATTTT.

The V and J genes are TRBV18 and TRBJ2-7; D is undetermined. With 3 bases removed from V and 7 bases from J, the gap between germline ends came to 10 bases. Germline values: CDR1 KGHSH, CDR2 LQKENI. CDR3 size: 12 residues. The CDR3 is CASSPDWVEQYF. In DNA, the CDR3 is TGTGCCAGCTCACCCGACTGGGTTGAGCAGTACTTC.

The rearrangement uses TRBV5-6 and TRBJ2-5; 11 positions match TRBD2. The CDR3 runs 17 residues. V shed 4 bases, J shed 4 bases, and the junction held 12 bases outside the gene matches. The germline V gene encodes CDR1 SGHDT and CDR2 YYEEEE. CDR3 nucleotides: TGTGCCAGCAGCAAGGGACTAGCGGCTAGAGAAGGAGAGACCCAGTACTTC. Its protein is CASSKGLAAREGETQYF. Full variable domain (rest looked up from reference TRBV5-6 and TRBJ2-5): DAGVTQSPTHLIKTRGQQVTLRCSPKSGHDTVSWYQQALGQGPQFIFQYYEEEERQRGNFPDRFSGHQFPNYSSELNVNALLLGDSALYLCASSKGLAAREGETQYFGPGTRLLVL.

This chain links TRBV27 with TRBJ2-2, with 8 positions matching TRBD1. The CDR3 runs 17 residues. V trimming: 4 bases; J trimming: 3 bases; junction bases outside the gene matches: 10. Germline V lookup: CDR1 MNHEY, CDR2 SMNVEV (reference sequence). CDR3 coding DNA: TGTGCCAGCAGTTCTAGACAGGGGAATATGTACACCGGGGAGCTGTTTTTT. This sequence encodes CASSSRQGNMYTGELFF.

The chain uses TRBV18 and TRBJ1-2, with 8 bases that match TRBD1. The germline V gene encodes CDR1 KGHSH and CDR2 LQKENI. The length of the CDR3 is 13 residues. V lost 4 bases to trimming and J lost 8 bases; unmatched junction nucleotides: 6. For the CDR3, the DNA is TGTGCCAGCTCACGACAGGGGAATCGGGGCTACACCTTC. Encoded protein: CASSRQGNRGYTF.

V usage is TRBV20-1 and J usage is TRBJ2-2; 10 bases map to TRBD1. The CDR3 is 14 residues long. Germline V lookup: CDR1 DFQATT, CDR2 SNEGSKA (reference sequence). The ends lost 3 bases at V and 4 bases at J; junction bases unmatched: 2. CDR3 amino acids: CSASRDRGTGELFF. CDR3 nucleotide sequence: TGCAGTGCTAGTAGGGACAGGGGCACCGGGGAGCTGTTTTTT.

The chain joins TRBV3-1 (or the pseudogene TRBV3-2) to TRBJ2-5; TRBD2 might be the D (6 bases). This CDR3 has 14 amino acids. Germline values: CDR1 LGHDT, CDR2 YNNKEL (reference sequence). The V end lost 1 base, the J end lost 7 bases, and 13 bases lay between the germline ends. The CDR3 DNA reads as TGTGCCAGCAGCCAAGGGCGGACTACCCGGACCCAGTACTTC. Its protein is CASSQGRTTRTQYF.

This chain joins TRBV5-1 and TRBJ1-1, with D perhaps TRBD1 (5 bases). Trimming took 6 bases from V and 4 from J, leaving 13 bases between them. The germline V gene encodes CDR1 SGHRS and CDR2 YFSETQ. CDR3 size: 13 residues. The CDR3 here is CASTSGERTEAFF. The CDR3 DNA follows: TGCGCCAGCACCTCGGGGGAACGCACTGAAGCTTTCTTT.

CDR3 residues: CASSYLGDSGAFF. DNA of the CDR3: TGTGCCAGCAGTTATTTAGGAGATTCGGGGGCTTTCTTT. The chain uses TRBV6-2 or TRBV6-3 and TRBJ1-1; no firm D call. V was cut by 3 bases and J by 11 bases, with 16 bases left in between. This CDR3 contains 13 residues. Looked up from germline, CDR1 is MNHEY and CDR2 is SVGEGT.

This sequence joins TRBV18 and TRBJ2-5, with D possibly being TRBD1 (6 bases). This CDR3 is built from 15 residues. The V and J ends lost 2 bases and 4 bases respectively, with 14 bases between them. The germline V gene has CDR1 KGHSH and CDR2 LQKENI. This CDR3 is CASSPTGQKVETQYF. DNA of the CDR3: TGTGCCAGCTCACCAACTGGACAGAAGGTAGAGACCCAGTACTTC.

This clone was detected only once. V and J are TRBV18 and TRBJ2-3, with a weak D call TRBD2 (6 bases). There are 14 residues in the CDR3. Trimming took off 6 bases at V and 4 bases at J, with 14 bases between the two ends. CDR1 and CDR2 from the germline V gene are KGHSH and LQKENI. The CDR3 nucleotides are TGTGCCAGCTCCCAGAACGGGGGATCAGATACGCAGTATTTT. Translation gives CASSQNGGSDTQYF. Filled out from reference TRBV18 and TRBJ2-3, the complete variable domain reads NAGVMQNPRHLVRRRGQEARLRCSPMKGHSHVYWYRQLPEEGLKFMVYLQKENIIDESGMPKERFSAEFPKEGPSILRIQQVVRGDSAAYFCASSQNGGSDTQYFGPGTRLTVL.

The rearrangement uses TRBV6-1 and TRBJ1-3; 7 bases are a match to TRBD1. Germline trimming cut 0 bases from V and 2 bases from J; bases unmatched to any gene: 4. Germline V gives CDR1 MNHNS, CDR2 SASEGT. The length of the CDR3 is 16 residues. CDR3 region: CASSEATGIAGNTIYF. The CDR3 DNA follows: TGTGCCAGCAGTGAAGCGACAGGGATCGCTGGAAACACCATATATTTT.

The gene calls are TRBV7-8 and TRBJ2-5, with TRBD2 identical over 12 bases. Germline lookup yields CDR1 SGHVS and CDR2 FQNEAQ. The CDR3 loop spans 14 amino acids. V lost 5 bases and J lost 5; bases outside the gene matches: 3. DNA for the CDR3: TGTGCCAGCAGCCCCGGGACTAGCGGGGAGACCCAGTACTTC. Translation: CASSPGTSGETQYF.

V and J are TRBV5-8 and TRBJ2-7; D is perhaps TRBD1 (6 bases). V lost 6 bases, J lost 5 bases, and 12 bases lay in between. The V gene's germline CDR1 is SGHTS and CDR2 YDEGEE. This CDR3 is built from 12 residues. The CDR3 bases are TGTGCCAGCAACAGGGTGGCGAACGAGCAGTACTTC. This encodes CASNRVANEQYF.

V and J are TRBV5-4 and TRBJ2-7; D is perhaps TRBD1 (6 bases). Germline CDR1 and CDR2: SGHNT and YYREEE (reference sequence). Trimming took off 0 bases at V and 2 bases at J, with 9 bases between the two ends. This CDR3 spans 14 amino acids. CDR3 amino acids: CASSLEGQTYEQYF. The CDR3 nucleotides are TGTGCCAGCAGCTTGGAAGGACAGACCTACGAGCAGTACTTC.

The J gene is TRBJ1-5, the V gene TRBV7-2, with 9 nucleotides matching TRBD1. Germline V gene lookup returns CDR1 SGHTA and CDR2 FQGNSA. Unmatched junction bases numbered 1, after V lost 1 base and J lost 3 bases. The CDR3 consists of 15 residues. The CDR3, as DNA: TGTGCCAGCAGCTTAGGGGACAGGGACAATCAGCCCCAGCATTTT. Translating it yields CASSLGDRDNQPQHF.

V is TRBV4-1 and J is TRBJ2-3; 10 bases agree with TRBD1. The CDR3 is 20 residues long. V trimming: 0 bases; J trimming: 1 base; junction bases outside the gene matches: 13. Germline V gene sequence: CDR1 MGHRA, CDR2 YSYEKL. CDR3 sequence reads: CASSQDRGGGTGEGTDTQYF. As DNA, the CDR3 is TGCGCCAGCAGCCAAGATCGGGGAGGCGGGACAGGGGAGGGCACAGATACGCAGTATTTT.

This clone was found a few times. The genes are TRBV14 and TRBJ2-1, with D perhaps TRBD2 (5 bases). The CDR3 extends over 17 amino acids. CDR1 is SGHDN and CDR2 is FVKESK in the germline V gene. Trimming removed 0 bases at V and 3 bases at J, with 15 bases between. The CDR3 sequence: CASSQEARASFYNEQFF. For the CDR3, the DNA is TGTGCCAGCAGCCAAGAGGCTCGTGCTAGCTTCTACAATGAGCAGTTCTTC.